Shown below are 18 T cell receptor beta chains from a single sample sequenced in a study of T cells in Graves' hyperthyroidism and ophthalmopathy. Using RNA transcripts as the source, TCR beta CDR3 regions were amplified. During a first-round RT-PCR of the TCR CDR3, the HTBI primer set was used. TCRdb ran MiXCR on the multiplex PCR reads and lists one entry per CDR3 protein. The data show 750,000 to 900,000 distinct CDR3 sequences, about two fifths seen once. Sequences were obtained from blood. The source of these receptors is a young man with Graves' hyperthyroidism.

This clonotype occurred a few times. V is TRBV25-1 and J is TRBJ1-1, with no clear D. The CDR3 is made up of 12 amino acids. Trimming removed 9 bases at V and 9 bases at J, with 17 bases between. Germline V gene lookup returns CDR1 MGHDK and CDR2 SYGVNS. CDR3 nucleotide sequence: TGTGCCAGGAGAAGGAGAGGTTTTAAAGCTTTCTTT. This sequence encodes CARRRRGFKAFF. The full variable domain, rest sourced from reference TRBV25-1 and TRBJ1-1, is EADIYQTPRYLVIGTGKKITLECSQTMGHDKMYWYQQDPGMELHLIHYSYGVNSTEKGDLSSESTVSRIRTEHFPLTLESARPSHTSQYLCARRRRGFKAFFGQGTRLTVV.

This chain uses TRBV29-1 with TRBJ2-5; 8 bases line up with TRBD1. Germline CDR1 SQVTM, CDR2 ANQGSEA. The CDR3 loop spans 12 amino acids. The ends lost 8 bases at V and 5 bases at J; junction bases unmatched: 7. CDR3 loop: CSSFRGQETQYF. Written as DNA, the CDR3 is TGCAGCTCATTCAGGGGGCAGGAGACCCAGTACTTC.

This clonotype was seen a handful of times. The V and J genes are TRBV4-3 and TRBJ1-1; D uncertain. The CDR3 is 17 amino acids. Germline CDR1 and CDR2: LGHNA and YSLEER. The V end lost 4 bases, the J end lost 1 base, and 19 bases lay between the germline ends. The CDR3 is CASSRHPYGAGNTEAFF. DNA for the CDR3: TGCGCCAGCAGCCGTCACCCGTACGGTGCTGGGAACACTGAAGCTTTCTTT.

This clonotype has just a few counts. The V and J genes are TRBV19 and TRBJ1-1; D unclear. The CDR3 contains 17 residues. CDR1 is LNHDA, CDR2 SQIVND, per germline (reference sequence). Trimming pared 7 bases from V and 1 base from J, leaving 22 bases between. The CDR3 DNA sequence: TGTGCCAGTACCCCGGCGCGGTGGGAGTTTTGGAACACTGAAGCTTTCTTT. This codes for CASTPARWEFWNTEAFF.

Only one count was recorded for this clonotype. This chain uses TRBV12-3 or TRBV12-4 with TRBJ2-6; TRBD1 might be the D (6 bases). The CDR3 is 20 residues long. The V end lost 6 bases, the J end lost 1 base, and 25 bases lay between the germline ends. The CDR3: CASRFGGWGPENSGANVLTF. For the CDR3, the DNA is TGTGCCAGCAGGTTCGGAGGTTGGGGGCCAGAGAATTCTGGGGCCAACGTCCTGACTTTC.

The CDR3, as DNA: TGTGCCAGCAGCGCCCGCAGGGACTATGGCTACACCTTC. This encodes CASSARRDYGYTF. This chain joins TRBV12-3 or TRBV12-4 and TRBJ1-2; tentative D call: TRBD1 (5 bases). The V and J ends lost 6 bases and 3 bases respectively, with 11 bases between them. The CDR3 contains 13 residues.

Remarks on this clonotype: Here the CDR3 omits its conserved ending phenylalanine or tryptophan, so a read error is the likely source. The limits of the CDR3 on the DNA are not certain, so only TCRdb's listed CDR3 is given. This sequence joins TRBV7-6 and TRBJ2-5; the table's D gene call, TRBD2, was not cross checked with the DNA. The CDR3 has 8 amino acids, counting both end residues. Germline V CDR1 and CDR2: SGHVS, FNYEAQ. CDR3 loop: CASSQLAG.

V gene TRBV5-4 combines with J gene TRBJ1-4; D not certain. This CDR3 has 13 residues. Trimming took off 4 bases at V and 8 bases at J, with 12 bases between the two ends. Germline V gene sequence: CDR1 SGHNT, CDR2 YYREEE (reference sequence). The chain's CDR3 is CASSQEGYEKLFF. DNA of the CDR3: TGTGCCAGCAGCCAAGAGGGCTACGAAAAACTGTTTTTT. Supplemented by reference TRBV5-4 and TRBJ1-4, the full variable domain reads ETGVTQSPTHLIKTRGQQVTLRCSSQSGHNTVSWYQQALGQGPQFIFQYYREEENGRGNFPPRFSGLQFPNYSSELNVNALELDDSALYLCASSQEGYEKLFFGSGTQLSVL.

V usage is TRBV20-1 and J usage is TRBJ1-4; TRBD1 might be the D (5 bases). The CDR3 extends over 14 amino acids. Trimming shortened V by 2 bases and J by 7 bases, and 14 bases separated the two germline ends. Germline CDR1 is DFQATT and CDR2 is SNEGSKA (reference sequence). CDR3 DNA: TGCAGTGCTAGACAGGGAGAGGGCACTGAAAAACTGTTTTTT. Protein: CSARQGEGTEKLFF.

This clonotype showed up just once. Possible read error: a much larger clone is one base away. Written as DNA, the CDR3 is TGTGCCAGCAGCTCAGGTCAGACCGAGCAGTACTTC. Its protein product is CASSSGQTEQYF. The rearrangement joins TRBV7-9 to TRBJ2-7, with D uncertain. Germline V CDR1 and CDR2: SEHNR, FQNEAQ (reference sequence). The CDR3 length is 12 residues. V lost 4 bases and J lost 6, with 10 bases in between.

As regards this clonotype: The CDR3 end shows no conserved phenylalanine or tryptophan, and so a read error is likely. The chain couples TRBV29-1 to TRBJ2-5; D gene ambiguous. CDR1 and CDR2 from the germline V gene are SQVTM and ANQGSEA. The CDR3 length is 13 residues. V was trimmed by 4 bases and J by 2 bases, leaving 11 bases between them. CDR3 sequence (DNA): TGCAGCGTTGGCCCGAGATTTCAAGAGACCCAGTACTCC. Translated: CSVGPRFQETQYS.

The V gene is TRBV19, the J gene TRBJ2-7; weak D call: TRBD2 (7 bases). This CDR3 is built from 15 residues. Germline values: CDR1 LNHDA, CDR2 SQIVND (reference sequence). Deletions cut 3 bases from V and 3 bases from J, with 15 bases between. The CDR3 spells CASSMGGRRDYEQYF. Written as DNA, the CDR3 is TGTGCCAGTAGTATGGGGGGGCGGCGAGACTACGAGCAGTACTTC.

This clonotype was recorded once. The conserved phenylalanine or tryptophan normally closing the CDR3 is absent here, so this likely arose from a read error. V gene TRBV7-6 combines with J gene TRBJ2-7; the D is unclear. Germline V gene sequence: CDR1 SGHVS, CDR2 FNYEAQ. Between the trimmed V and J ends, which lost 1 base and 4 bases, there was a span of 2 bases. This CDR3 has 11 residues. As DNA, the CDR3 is TGTGCCAGCAGCTTAGATTACGAGCAGTACCTC. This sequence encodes CASSLDYEQYL.

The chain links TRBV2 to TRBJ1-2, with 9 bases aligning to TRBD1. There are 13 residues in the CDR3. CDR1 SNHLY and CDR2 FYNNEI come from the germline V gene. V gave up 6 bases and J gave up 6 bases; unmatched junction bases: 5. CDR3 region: CASRNRGPDGYTF. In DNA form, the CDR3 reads TGTGCCAGCAGAAACAGGGGGCCCGATGGCTACACCTTC.

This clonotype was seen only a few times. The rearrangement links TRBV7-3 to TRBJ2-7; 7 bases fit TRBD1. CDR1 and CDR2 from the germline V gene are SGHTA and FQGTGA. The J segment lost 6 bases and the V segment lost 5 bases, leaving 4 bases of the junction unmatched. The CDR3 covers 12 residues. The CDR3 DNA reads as TGTGCCAGCAGCGCGACAGGGAGCGAGCAGTACTTC. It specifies CASSATGSEQYF.

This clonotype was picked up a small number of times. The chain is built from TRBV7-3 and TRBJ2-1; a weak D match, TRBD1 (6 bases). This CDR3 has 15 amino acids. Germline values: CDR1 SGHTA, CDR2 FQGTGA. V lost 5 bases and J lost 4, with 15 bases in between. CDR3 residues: CASSPSRDKYNEQFF. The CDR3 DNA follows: TGTGCCAGCAGCCCAAGCCGGGACAAGTACAATGAGCAGTTCTTC.

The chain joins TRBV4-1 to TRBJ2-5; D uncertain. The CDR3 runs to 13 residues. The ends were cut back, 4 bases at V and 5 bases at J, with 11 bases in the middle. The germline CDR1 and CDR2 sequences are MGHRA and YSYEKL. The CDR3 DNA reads TGCGCCAGCAGCCGCCAGTGGGTTGAGACCCAGTACTTC. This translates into CASSRQWVETQYF.

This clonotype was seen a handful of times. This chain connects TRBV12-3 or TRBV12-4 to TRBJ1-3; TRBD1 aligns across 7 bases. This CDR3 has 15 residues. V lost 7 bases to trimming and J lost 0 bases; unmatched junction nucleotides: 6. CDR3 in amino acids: CASTGQVLSGNTIYF. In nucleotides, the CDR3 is TGTGCCAGCACCGGACAGGTTCTCTCTGGAAACACCATATATTTT.